A single sample gave rise to the 30 T cell receptor beta chains below, sequenced in a study of cytomegalovirus exposure and HLA in healthy donors. Primers: 60 Vbeta forward and 13 Jbeta reverse. Using immunoSEQ multiplex PCR, the repertoire was profiled, and TCRdb retains in-frame clones only, with some absent. The sample shows roughly 150,000 clones, less than 85% of them seen only once. The sequencing sample was made of PBMCs. These receptors were collected from a woman aged 50 to 60 in good health and CMV-seropositive.

On this clone: Germline is not matched at one junction end, which may reflect a read error. The chain links TRBV30 to TRBJ2-7, with 7 bases that match TRBD2. Looked up from germline, CDR1 is GTSNPN and CDR2 is SVGIG (reference sequence). CDR3 size: 12 residues. The CDR3 loop reads CAWSVAGEPLDF. For the CDR3, the DNA is TGTGCCTGGAGCGTTGCGGGGGAACCCTTGGACTTC.

This chain joins TRBV28 and TRBJ2-3; 7 bases are shared with TRBD2. Germline CDR1 reads MDHEN; CDR2 reads SYDVKM. The CDR3 spans 14 residues. Trimming cost V 5 bases and J 2 bases; bases outside gene matches: 4. This CDR3 is CASSPAGDTDTQYF. The DNA of the CDR3 is TGTGCCAGCAGTCCTGCGGGGGACACAGATACGCAGTATTTT.

J is TRBJ2-3 and V is TRBV5-1; TRBD2 aligns across 8 bases. This CDR3 is built from 15 residues. Losses at the gene ends were 4 bases for V and 3 bases for J; bases not matched to a gene: 7. The germline V gene encodes CDR1 SGHRS and CDR2 YFSETQ. The CDR3 sequence is CASSPGTSLTDTQYF. DNA of the CDR3: TGCGCCAGCAGCCCCGGGACTAGTTTAACAGATACGCAGTATTTT.

V usage is TRBV2 and J usage is TRBJ1-2; no clear D gene. Trimming removed 6 bases at V and 6 bases at J, with 11 bases between. This CDR3 comprises 12 residues. CDR1 and CDR2 from the germline V gene are SNHLY and FYNNEI. The CDR3 loop reads CASRGGSHGYTF. CDR3 coding DNA: TGTGCCAGCAGGGGAGGGAGCCATGGCTACACCTTC.

The V gene is TRBV25-1, the J gene TRBJ2-7; D perhaps matches TRBD1 (6 bases). V was clipped by 3 bases and J by 5 bases, with 17 bases between them. CDR1 is MGHDK, CDR2 SYGVNS, per germline. The CDR3 totals 15 residues. The CDR3 protein is CASSDDLQGNHEQYF. CDR3 bases: TGTGCCAGCAGTGATGATCTTCAGGGGAACCACGAGCAGTACTTC.

V usage is TRBV25-1 and J usage is TRBJ2-5; 7 positions match TRBD2. V was pared by 8 bases and J by 0 bases, with 0 bases of the junction left unmatched. There are 12 residues in the CDR3. Germline CDR1 MGHDK, CDR2 SYGVNS. DNA of the CDR3: TGTGCCAGCCGGGGGGACCAAGAGACCCAGTACTTC. Translating gives CASRGDQETQYF. Full variable domain (missing parts from reference TRBV25-1 and TRBJ2-5): EADIYQTPRYLVIGTGKKITLECSQTMGHDKMYWYQQDPGMELHLIHYSYGVNSTEKGDLSSESTVSRIRTEHFPLTLESARPSHTSQYLCASRGDQETQYFGPGTRLLVL.

This chain uses TRBV18 with TRBJ2-2, with unresolved D. Germline V lookup: CDR1 KGHSH, CDR2 LQKENI. The CDR3 sequence is 15 residues long. V lost 3 bases and J lost 4, with 12 bases in between. The CDR3 spells CASSPWSLSTGELFF. The CDR3 DNA reads as TGTGCCAGCTCACCTTGGTCACTATCCACCGGGGAGCTGTTTTTT.

The chain recombines TRBV11-2 with TRBJ2-2; 10 nucleotides agree with TRBD2. CDR1 and CDR2 (germline): SGHAT, FQNNGV. The CDR3 consists of 17 residues. The trim removed 5 bases at V and 0 bases at J, leaving 6 bases unmatched. The CDR3 bases are TGTGCCAGCAGCGCCCCAACTAGCGGGGCGAACACCGGGGAGCTGTTTTTT. Encoded protein: CASSAPTSGANTGELFF.

J is TRBJ1-2 and V is TRBV7-8, with 9 bases identical to TRBD1. The CDR3 covers 14 residues. Trimming removed 1 base from V and 5 bases from J; junction bases left unmatched: 2. Germline V gene data show CDR1 as SGHVS and CDR2 as FQNEAQ. The CDR3, as DNA: TGTGCCAGCAGCTTAGAGGGGACAGGGTATGGCTACACCTTC. Amino acids: CASSLEGTGYGYTF.

V usage is TRBV2 and J usage is TRBJ2-1; D is uncertain. V gave up 5 bases and J gave up 0 bases, with 11 bases separating them. This CDR3 has 15 residues. Germline-derived CDR1 and CDR2 are SNHLY and FYNNEI. CDR3 residues: CASSKDTFSYNEQFF. CDR3 nucleotides: TGTGCCAGCAGTAAAGACACCTTCTCCTACAATGAGCAGTTCTTC.

The V and J genes are TRBV1 and TRBJ2-3; the DNA was not used to check the table's D call, TRBD2. TRBV1 is described as a pseudogene. The CDR3 consists of 14 residues. The CDR3 DNA follows: TGCACCAGTCATACTAGCGGGGACACAGATACGCAGTATTTT. This encodes CTSHTSGDTDTQYF.

As for this clone: The junction departs from germline at one end; a sequencing error may be responsible. The chain recombines TRBV7-7 with TRBJ2-2; D is perhaps TRBD1 (5 bases). From germline, CDR1 is SSHAT and CDR2 FNYEAQ (reference sequence). The CDR3 contains 13 residues. The CDR3 is CASKDTYTGELFF. The CDR3 nucleotides are TGTGCTAGCAAGGACACCTACACCGGGGAGCTGTTTTTT.

This chain uses TRBV4-3 with TRBJ1-3, with TRBD1 matching 7 bases. Germline CDR1 reads LGHNA; CDR2 reads YSLEER. V lost 3 bases and J lost 0; bases outside the gene matches: 2. The CDR3 runs to 15 residues. The CDR3 spells CASSQDRNSGNTIYF. CDR3 DNA sequence: TGCGCCAGCAGCCAGGACAGGAACTCTGGAAACACCATATATTTT.

The DNA of the CDR3 is TGTGCCAGCAGTTTCCCGGGACAGGGGAATCAGCCCCAGCATTTT. Translated: CASSFPGQGNQPQHF. The chain couples TRBV28 to TRBJ1-5; 10 bases map to TRBD1. Germline CDR1 and CDR2: MDHEN and SYDVKM. CDR3 length: 15 amino acids. Trimming took 3 bases from V and 4 from J; bases not matched to a gene: 3. The whole variable domain, remainder taken from reference TRBV28 and TRBJ1-5, is DVKVTQSSRYLVKRTGEKVFLECVQDMDHENMFWYRQDPGLGLRLIYFSYDVKMKEKGDIPEGYSVSREKKERFSLILESASTNQTSMYLCASSFPGQGNQPQHFGDGTRLSIL.

The chain couples TRBV6-5 to TRBJ1-1; TRBD1 is a possible D gene (6 bases). Germline loops: CDR1 MNHEY, CDR2 SVGAGI. V was pared by 2 bases and J by 4 bases, with 8 bases between. This CDR3 is built from 13 residues. CDR3 region: CASSYQGFTEAFF. CDR3 in DNA: TGTGCCAGCAGTTACCAGGGGTTCACTGAAGCTTTCTTT.

The rearrangement links TRBV12-5 to TRBJ1-2; 11 bases fit TRBD1. V lost 9 bases, J lost 4 bases, and 16 bases stayed unmatched. The V gene's germline CDR1 is LGHNT and CDR2 FRNRAP. The CDR3 runs to 17 residues. CDR3 bases: TGTGCTAGCGACTCCCGGGACAGGGGGTCTAGTGGCTATGGCTACACCTTC. This encodes CASDSRDRGSSGYGYTF.

The V and J genes are TRBV4-3 and TRBJ1-5; D call uncertain. Trimming stripped 0 bases from V and 9 bases from J, with 15 bases between. The CDR3 consists of 15 residues. From germline, CDR1 is LGHNA and CDR2 YSLEER. CDR3 residues: CASSQDYQVYRPQHF. The CDR3 coding sequence is TGCGCCAGCAGCCAAGATTATCAGGTCTATCGGCCCCAGCATTTT.

This clone has only one observation. The chain couples TRBV5-3 to TRBJ1-6, with D uncertain. TRBV5-3 is an ORF; its function is uncertain. The CDR3 length is 18 residues. With 2 bases removed from V and 0 bases from J, the gap between germline ends came to 15 bases. CDR3 sequence (DNA): TGTGCCAGAAGCTTATTAGGCAGGCGTTACTCCTATAATTCACCCCTCCACTTT. It translates to CARSLLGRRYSYNSPLHF.

In this sample, this clone turned up a few times. The chain uses TRBV4-1 and TRBJ2-3; D unclear. Germline V gives CDR1 MGHRA, CDR2 YSYEKL. Trimming pared 1 base from V and 0 bases from J, leaving 2 bases between. CDR3 size: 13 residues. The CDR3 DNA reads as TGCGCCAGCAGCCAAGCTAGCACAGATACGCAGTATTTT. This gives the protein CASSQASTDTQYF.

This clone was seen a handful of times. The genes are TRBV11-2 and TRBJ2-7; D not certain. The CDR3 totals 11 residues. The V and J ends lost 5 bases and 6 bases respectively, with 8 bases between them. Germline V lookup: CDR1 SGHAT, CDR2 FQNNGV. The CDR3 nucleotides read TGTGCCAGCAGCCTTCGTTCCGAGCAGTACTTC. It codes for CASSLRSEQYF.

The V and J genes are TRBV2 and TRBJ1-2; weak D call: TRBD1 (6 bases). The CDR3 loop spans 14 amino acids. Looked up from germline, CDR1 is SNHLY and CDR2 is FYNNEI. V lost 7 bases and J 7 bases, leaving 19 bases between the germline ends. CDR3 residues: CASTTTGGAFGYTF. The CDR3 DNA reads as TGTGCCAGCACCACTACTGGGGGCGCTTTTGGCTACACCTTC.

The CDR3: CASSYSRDRAYEQYF. CDR3 DNA sequence: TGTGCCAGCAGTTACTCGAGGGACAGGGCCTACGAGCAGTACTTC. The rearrangement joins TRBV6-5 to TRBJ2-7, with TRBD1 identical over 9 bases. The CDR3 length is 15 residues. The germline V gene encodes CDR1 MNHEY and CDR2 SVGAGI. With V trimmed by 0 bases and J by 2 bases, 2 bases remained unmatched.

The J gene is TRBJ1-5, the V gene TRBV30; D possibly corresponds to TRBD1 (5 bases). Trimming took off 2 bases at V and 7 bases at J, with 12 bases between the two ends. This CDR3 is built from 13 residues. CDR1 is GTSNPN, CDR2 SVGIG, per germline (reference sequence). CDR3 residues: CAWSTAGHQPQHF. The CDR3 DNA follows: TGTGCCTGGAGTACGGCAGGGCACCAGCCCCAGCATTTT.

This clone was detected once. The chain has TRBV10-2 and TRBJ2-6, with D perhaps matching TRBD1 (5 bases). Per germline, CDR1 WSHSY and CDR2 SAAADI. V was clipped by 2 bases and J by 4 bases, with 9 bases between them. CDR3 length: 15 amino acids. The CDR3 coding sequence is TGCGCCAGCAGTGAGGGGGCCGTCGGGGCCAACGTCCTGACTTTC. Its translation: CASSEGAVGANVLTF.

This clone was found a few times. The J gene is TRBJ1-2, the V gene TRBV7-2; weak D call: TRBD1 (5 bases). The germline V gene encodes CDR1 SGHTA and CDR2 FQGNSA. The V end lost 5 bases, the J end lost 0 bases, and 13 bases lay between the germline ends. CDR3 length: 15 residues. Here the CDR3 reads CASSQRQSTNYGYTF. The CDR3 DNA reads TGTGCCAGCAGCCAAAGACAGTCTACTAACTATGGCTACACCTTC.

The chain recombines TRBV6-6 with TRBJ1-1, with TRBD1 matching over 7 bases. Trimming took 5 bases from V and 2 from J; bases not matched to a gene: 5. The germline V gene encodes CDR1 MNHNY and CDR2 SVGAGI (reference sequence). The CDR3 sequence is 14 residues long. The CDR3 spells CASSRTGVNTEAFF. The CDR3, as DNA: TGTGCCAGCAGTCGGACAGGAGTCAACACTGAAGCTTTCTTT.

As DNA, the CDR3 is TGTGCCTGGGGTTTACAGGGGGCGCATCCATCTAATGAGCAGTTCTTC. It translates to CAWGLQGAHPSNEQFF. This chain links TRBV30 with TRBJ2-1; 9 positions match TRBD1. The trim removed 5 bases at V and 7 bases at J, leaving 15 bases unmatched. The CDR3 covers 16 residues. In germline, CDR1 is GTSNPN, CDR2 SVGIG (reference sequence). Full variable domain (missing parts from reference TRBV30 and TRBJ2-1): SQTIHQWPATLVQPVGSPLSLECTVEGTSNPNLYWYRQAAGRGLQLLFYSVGIGQISSEVPQNLSASRPQDRQFILSSKKLLLSDSGFYLCAWGLQGAHPSNEQFFGPGTRLTVL.

The rearrangement joins TRBV5-1 to TRBJ1-1, with no clear D. Germline CDR1 and CDR2: SGHRS and YFSETQ. Between the trimmed V and J ends, which lost 4 bases and 3 bases, there was a span of 10 bases. CDR3 size: 13 residues. CDR3 region: CASSHRGYTEAFF. The CDR3 DNA reads TGCGCCAGCAGCCATCGGGGTTACACTGAAGCTTTCTTT.

This clone occurred a few times. This sequence joins TRBV6-6 and TRBJ1-2; D not certain. The V end was cut by 4 bases, the J end by 6 bases, with 6 bases between. Germline loops: CDR1 MNHNY, CDR2 SVGAGI (reference sequence). This CDR3 has 11 amino acids. The DNA of the CDR3 is TGTGCCAGCAGTTTCGGAGATGGCTACACCTTC. It codes for CASSFGDGYTF.

V gene TRBV5-1 combines with J gene TRBJ1-2; TRBD1 agrees at 7 bases. J was trimmed by 0 bases and V by 4 bases; bases with no gene match: 6. Looked up from germline, CDR1 is SGHRS and CDR2 is YFSETQ. This CDR3 is built from 15 residues. The CDR3 here is CASSGGQASNYGYTF. DNA of the CDR3: TGCGCCAGCAGCGGAGGACAGGCCTCTAACTATGGCTACACCTTC.